The T cell receptor beta chain under discussion was sequenced for a study of TIL therapy for anti-PD-1-resistant metastatic lung cancer. Study context: Median tumor PD-L1 proportion score was about 6.6%. Most patients had lung adenocarcinoma; a few tumors were EGFR-mutant, two ALK-rearranged; half smoked currently or formerly. By whole-exome sequencing, median non-synonymous tumor mutation burden was around 1.5 mutations per megabase.

Time point described: pre-treatment sample, taken before nivolumab and TIL therapy. The tumor samples were excised metastases, mostly pleural nodules or supraclavicular lymph nodes. A note on this clone: Its cognate antigen is unknown.

Points from the study as a whole: TIL cultures after expansion showed higher clonality and lower diversity than baseline tumor (median about 6% vs 30%).

Sequencing used immunoSEQ v3. TCRdb keeps only in-frame clones here, not all; method: immunoSEQ multiplex PCR. The sample has 95,000 or so clones, 55% to 75% seen once. The CDR3 is made up of 13 amino acids. V lost 1 base to trimming and J lost 5 bases, with 9 bases between them. CDR1 SGDLS and CDR2 YYNGEE come from the germline V gene. This chain connects TRBV9 to TRBJ1-1; D ambiguous. The TCR originated in a person aged 25 to 80 with non-small cell lung cancer. The specimen was tumor tissue, collected at baseline. CDR3 sequence (DNA): TGTGCCAGCAGCGTATCAGTGACGACTGAAGCTTTCTTT. It encodes CASSVSVTTEAFF.